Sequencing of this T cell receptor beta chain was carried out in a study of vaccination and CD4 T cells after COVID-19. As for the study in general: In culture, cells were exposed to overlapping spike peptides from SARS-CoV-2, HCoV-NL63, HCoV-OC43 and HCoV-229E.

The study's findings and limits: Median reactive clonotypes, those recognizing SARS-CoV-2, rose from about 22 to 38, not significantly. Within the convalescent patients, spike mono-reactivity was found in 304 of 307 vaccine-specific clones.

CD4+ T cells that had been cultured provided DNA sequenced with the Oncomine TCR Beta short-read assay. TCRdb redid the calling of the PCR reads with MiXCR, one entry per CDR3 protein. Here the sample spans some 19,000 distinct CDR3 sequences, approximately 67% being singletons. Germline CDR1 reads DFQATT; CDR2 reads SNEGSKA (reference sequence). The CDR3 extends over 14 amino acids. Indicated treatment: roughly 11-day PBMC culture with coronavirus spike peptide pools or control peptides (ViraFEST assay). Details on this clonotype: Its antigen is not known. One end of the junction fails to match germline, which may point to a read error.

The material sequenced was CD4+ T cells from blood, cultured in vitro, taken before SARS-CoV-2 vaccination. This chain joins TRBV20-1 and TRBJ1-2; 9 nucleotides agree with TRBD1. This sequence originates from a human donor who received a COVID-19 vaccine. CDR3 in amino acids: CGARTTGGAYGYTF. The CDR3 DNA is TGCGGTGCTAGAACAACAGGGGGCGCATATGGCTACACCTTC.